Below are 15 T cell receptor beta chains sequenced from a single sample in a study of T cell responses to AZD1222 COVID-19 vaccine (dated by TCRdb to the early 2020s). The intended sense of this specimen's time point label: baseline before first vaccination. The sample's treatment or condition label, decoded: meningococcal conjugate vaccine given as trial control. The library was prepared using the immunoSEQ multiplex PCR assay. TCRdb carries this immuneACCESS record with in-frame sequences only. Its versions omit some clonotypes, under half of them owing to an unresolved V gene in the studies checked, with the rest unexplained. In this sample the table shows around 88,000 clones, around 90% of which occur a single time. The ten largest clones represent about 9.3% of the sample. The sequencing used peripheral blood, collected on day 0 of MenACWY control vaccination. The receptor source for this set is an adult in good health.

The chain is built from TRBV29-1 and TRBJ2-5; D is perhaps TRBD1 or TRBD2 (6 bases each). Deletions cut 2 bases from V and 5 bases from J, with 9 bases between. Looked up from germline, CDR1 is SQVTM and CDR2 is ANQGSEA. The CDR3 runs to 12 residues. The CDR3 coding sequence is TGCAGCGTTGAAACAGGGAGGGAGACCCAGTACTTC. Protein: CSVETGRETQYF. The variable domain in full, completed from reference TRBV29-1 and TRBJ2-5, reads SAVISQKPSRDICQRGTSLTIQCQVDSQVTMMFWYRQQPGQSLTLIATANQGSEATYESGFVIDKFPISRPNLTFSTLTVSNMSPEDSSIYLCSVETGRETQYFGPGTRLLVL.

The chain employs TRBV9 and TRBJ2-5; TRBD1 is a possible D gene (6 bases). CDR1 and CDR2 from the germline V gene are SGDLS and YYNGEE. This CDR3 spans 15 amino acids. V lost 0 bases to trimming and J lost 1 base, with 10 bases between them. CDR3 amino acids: CASSVEWTVQETQYF. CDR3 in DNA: TGTGCCAGCAGCGTAGAATGGACAGTCCAAGAGACCCAGTACTTC. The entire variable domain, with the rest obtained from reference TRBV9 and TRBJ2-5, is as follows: DSGVTQTPKHLITATGQRVTLRCSPRSGDLSVYWYQQSLDQGLQFLIQYYNGEERAKGNILERFSAQQFPDLHSELNLSSLELGDSALYFCASSVEWTVQETQYFGPGTRLLVL.

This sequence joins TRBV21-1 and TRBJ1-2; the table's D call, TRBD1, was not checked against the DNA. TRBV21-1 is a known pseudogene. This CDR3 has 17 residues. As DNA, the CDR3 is TGTGCCAGCAGCAAAGAGGACAGGGGGCCATTTAACTATGGCTACACCTTC. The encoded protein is CASSKEDRGPFNYGYTF.

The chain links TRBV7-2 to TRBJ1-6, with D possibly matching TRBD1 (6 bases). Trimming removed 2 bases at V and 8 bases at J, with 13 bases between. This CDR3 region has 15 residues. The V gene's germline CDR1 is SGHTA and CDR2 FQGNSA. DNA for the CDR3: TGTGCCAGCAGCTTACGGGGGGCCCTCGATTCACCCCTCCACTTT. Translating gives CASSLRGALDSPLHF. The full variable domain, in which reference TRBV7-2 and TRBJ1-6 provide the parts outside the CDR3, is GAGVSQSPSNKVTEKGKDVELRCDPISGHTALYWYRQSLGQGLEFLIYFQGNSAPDKSGLPSDRFSAERTGGSVSTLTIQRTQQEDSAVYLCASSLRGALDSPLHFGNGTRLTVT.

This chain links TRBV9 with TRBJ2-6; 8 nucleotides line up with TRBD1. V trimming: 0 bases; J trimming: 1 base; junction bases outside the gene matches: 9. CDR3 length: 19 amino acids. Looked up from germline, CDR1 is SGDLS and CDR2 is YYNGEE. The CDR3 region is CASSVEWGQDFSGANVLTF. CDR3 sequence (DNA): TGTGCCAGCAGCGTAGAATGGGGACAGGACTTTTCTGGGGCCAACGTCCTGACTTTC.

The CDR3 is CSVPGQGLDEQYF. The CDR3 bases are TGCAGCGTTCCGGGACAGGGACTCGACGAGCAGTACTTC. This chain uses TRBV29-1 with TRBJ2-7; the match to TRBD1 covers 9 bases. CDR3 length: 13 amino acids. The V segment lost 5 bases and the J segment 5 bases; nucleotides outside the gene matches: 7. Germline lookup yields CDR1 SQVTM and CDR2 ANQGSEA.

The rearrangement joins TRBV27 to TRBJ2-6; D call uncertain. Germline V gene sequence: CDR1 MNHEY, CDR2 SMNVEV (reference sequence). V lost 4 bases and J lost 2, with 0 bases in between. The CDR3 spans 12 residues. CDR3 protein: CASSSGANVLTF. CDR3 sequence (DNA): TGTGCCAGCAGTTCTGGGGCCAACGTCCTGACTTTC.

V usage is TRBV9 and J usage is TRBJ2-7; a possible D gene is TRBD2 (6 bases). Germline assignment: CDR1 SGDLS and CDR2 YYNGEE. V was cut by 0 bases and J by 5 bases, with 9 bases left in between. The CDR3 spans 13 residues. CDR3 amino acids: CASSVGPGDEQYF. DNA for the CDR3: TGTGCCAGCAGCGTAGGACCGGGGGACGAGCAGTACTTC. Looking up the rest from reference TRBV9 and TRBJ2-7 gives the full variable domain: DSGVTQTPKHLITATGQRVTLRCSPRSGDLSVYWYQQSLDQGLQFLIQYYNGEERAKGNILERFSAQQFPDLHSELNLSSLELGDSALYFCASSVGPGDEQYFGPGTRLTVT.

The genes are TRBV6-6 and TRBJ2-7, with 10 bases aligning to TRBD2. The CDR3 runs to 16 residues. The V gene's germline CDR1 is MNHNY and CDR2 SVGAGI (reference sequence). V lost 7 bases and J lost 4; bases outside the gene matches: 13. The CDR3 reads CASTDAQSSGGYEQYF. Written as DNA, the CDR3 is TGTGCCAGCACCGATGCCCAATCTAGCGGGGGTTACGAGCAGTACTTC.

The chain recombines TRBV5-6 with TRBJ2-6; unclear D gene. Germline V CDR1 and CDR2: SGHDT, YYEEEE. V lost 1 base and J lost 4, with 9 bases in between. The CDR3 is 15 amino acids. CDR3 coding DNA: TGTGCCAGCAGCTTGCCGGTGTCGGGGGCCAACGTCCTGACTTTC. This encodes CASSLPVSGANVLTF. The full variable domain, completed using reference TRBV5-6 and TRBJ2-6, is DAGVTQSPTHLIKTRGQQVTLRCSPKSGHDTVSWYQQALGQGPQFIFQYYEEEERQRGNFPDRFSGHQFPNYSSELNVNALLLGDSALYLCASSLPVSGANVLTFGAGSRLTVL.

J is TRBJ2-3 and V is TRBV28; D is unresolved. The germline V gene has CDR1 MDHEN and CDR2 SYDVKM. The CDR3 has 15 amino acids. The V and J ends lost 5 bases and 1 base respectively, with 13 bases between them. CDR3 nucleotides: TGTGCCAGCAGTCAACCGGACCGCCGCACAGATACGCAGTATTTT. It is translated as CASSQPDRRTDTQYF.

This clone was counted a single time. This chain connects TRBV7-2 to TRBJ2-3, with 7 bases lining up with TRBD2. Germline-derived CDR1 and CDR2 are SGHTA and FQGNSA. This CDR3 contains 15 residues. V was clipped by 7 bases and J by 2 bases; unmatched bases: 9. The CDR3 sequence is CASTTLGGYTDTQYF. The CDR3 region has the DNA TGTGCCAGCACAACCCTCGGGGGGTACACAGATACGCAGTATTTT.

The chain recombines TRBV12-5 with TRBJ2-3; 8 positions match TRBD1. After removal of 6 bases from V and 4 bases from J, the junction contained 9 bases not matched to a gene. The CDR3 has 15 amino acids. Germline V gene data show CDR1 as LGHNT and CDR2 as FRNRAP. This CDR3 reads CASGVGQGRADTQYF. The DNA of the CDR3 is TGTGCTAGTGGCGTAGGACAGGGCAGGGCAGATACGCAGTATTTT. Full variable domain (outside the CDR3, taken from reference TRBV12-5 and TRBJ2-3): DARVTQTPRHKVTEMGQEVTMRCQPILGHNTVFWYRQTMMQGLELLAYFRNRAPLDDSGMPKDRFSAEMPDATLATLKIQPSEPRDSAVYFCASGVGQGRADTQYFGPGTRLTVL.

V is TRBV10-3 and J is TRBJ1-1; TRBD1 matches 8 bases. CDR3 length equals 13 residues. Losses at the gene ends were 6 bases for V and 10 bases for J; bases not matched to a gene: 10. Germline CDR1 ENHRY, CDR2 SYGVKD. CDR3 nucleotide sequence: TGTGCCATCAGCCCAGGACAGGGTGAGCGAGCTTTCTTT. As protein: CAISPGQGERAFF.

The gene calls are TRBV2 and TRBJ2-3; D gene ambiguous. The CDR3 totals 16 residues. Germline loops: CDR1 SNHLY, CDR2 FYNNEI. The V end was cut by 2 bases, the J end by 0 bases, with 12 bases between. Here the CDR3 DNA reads TGTGCCAGCAGTGAAACTCCTCATTCTAGCACAGATACGCAGTATTTT. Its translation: CASSETPHSSTDTQYF. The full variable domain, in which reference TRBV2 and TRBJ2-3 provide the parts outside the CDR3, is EPEVTQTPSHQVTQMGQEVILRCVPISNHLYFYWYRQILGQKVEFLVSFYNNEISEKSEIFDDQFSVERPDGSNFTLKIRSTKLEDSAMYFCASSETPHSSTDTQYFGPGTRLTVL.